These T cell receptor beta chains were read from a single sample in a study of control samples from healthy donors and cancer patients. Assay: immunoSEQ multiplex PCR; the TCRdb copy retains only in-frame clones and omits some. The sample holds 130,000 or so clones, about nine tenths seen once. Input material: blood. The source is a woman in her fifties or sixties in good health. Both conserved end residues are part of each CDR3. D genes are given only for firm matches. Clone size is given for some rows only: seen once, a few or many times, or a class if the clone is expanded.

.,TRBJ1-1,TRBV7-9,.,TGTGCCAGCAGCTTAGATATGAACACTGAAGCTTTCTTT,CASSLDMNTEAFF
.,TRBJ2-4,TRBV5-8,.,TGTGCCAGCAGCTGGGGGGAATTAGCCAAAAACATTCAGTACTTC,CASSWGELAKNIQYF
.,TRBJ2-7,TRBV27,.,TGTGCCAGCAGTTCGGGCACCTACGAGCAGTACTTC,CASSSGTYEQYF
many,TRBJ1-5,TRBV3-1/TRBV3-2,.,TGTGCCAGCAGCCAAGCCGGGGCTGATCAGCCCCAGCATTTT,CASSQAGADQPQHF
.,TRBJ1-6,TRBV19,TRBD1,TGTGCCAGTAGTATCGACAGGGGATATTCACCCCTCCACTTT,CASSIDRGYSPLHF
.,TRBJ1-4,TRBV30,.,TGTGCCTGGAGTGTACTCGGGGCCCGGGAAAAACTGTTTTTT,CAWSVLGAREKLFF
.,TRBJ2-1,TRBV13,.,TGTGCCAGCAGCCAACGGACGAGGGGCGGCAATGAGCAGTTCTTC,CASSQRTRGGNEQFF
.,TRBJ2-7,TRBV5-1,.,TGCGCCAGCAGCTTGTTTCTTTCCGGCTACGAGCAGTACTTC,CASSLFLSGYEQYF
.,TRBJ2-3,TRBV5-1,.,TGCGCCAGCAGCTTGTCGCCTCTGATCGCAAGCACAGATACGCAGTATTTT,CASSLSPLIASTDTQYF
.,TRBJ1-1,TRBV3-1/TRBV3-2,TRBD1,TGTGCCAGCAGCGCCGGACAGGGGGCAGGGAGGGCTTTCTTT,CASSAGQGAGRAFF
.,TRBJ2-1,TRBV6-5,.,TGTGCCAGCCTAGGTCTATACAATGAGCAGTTCTTC,CASLGLYNEQFF
once,TRBJ2-3,TRBV6-5,.,TGTGCCAGCAGTTACGACGGCACAGATACGCAGTATTTT,CASSYDGTDTQYF
.,TRBJ1-2,TRBV5-1,TRBD1,TGCGCCAGCTCCCTCGGGACAGCCTCTGAAAGCTACACCTTC,CASSLGTASESYTF
.,TRBJ1-2,TRBV11-2,.,TGTGCCAGCAGCCCTAGAGGGCGGATGAACTATGGCTACACCTTC,CASSPRGRMNYGYTF
.,TRBJ1-3,TRBV30,.,TGTGCCTGGAGGATTACAGGCTCTGGAAACACCATATATTTT,CAWRITGSGNTIYF
.,TRBJ1-6,TRBV2,.,TGTGCCAGCACTGAACGTTGGGCTTCACCCCTCCACTTT,CASTERWASPLHF
.,TRBJ1-1,TRBV30,.,TGTGCCTGGATACTCCCGGGTTTCGGGACTGAAGCTTTCTTT,CAWILPGFGTEAFF
.,TRBJ1-1,TRBV27,.,TGTGCCAGCAGTTTAGGGCGGAACACTGAAGCTTTCTTT,CASSLGRNTEAFF
.,TRBJ2-3,TRBV5-1,.,TGCGCCAGCAGCCATTTCACAGATACGCAGTATTTT,CASSHFTDTQYF
.,TRBJ1-2,TRBV6-5,.,TGTGCCAGCAGATCGGCAGCAGCAGGTCATGGCTACACCTTC,CASRSAAAGHGYTF
.,TRBJ2-7,TRBV10-2,.,TGCGCCAGCAGCCGACAGACAAACTACGAGCAGTACTTC,CASSRQTNYEQYF
once,TRBJ2-5,TRBV5-6,TRBD2,TGTGCCAGCAGCCTGGGACTAGCGGACGAAGAGACCCAGTACTTC,CASSLGLADEETQYF
.,TRBJ2-1,TRBV5-6,.,TGTGCCAGCAGCTTGGGCCCTCCCCTCGGTAGCGGATCCTACAATGAGCAGTTCTTC,CASSLGPPLGSGSYNEQFF
.,TRBJ2-7,TRBV20-1,TRBD2,TGCAGTGCTAGTGGCGGGGGGGCTACCCACGAGCAGTACTTC,CSASGGGATHEQYF
.,TRBJ2-7,TRBV6-5,TRBD1,TGTGCCAGCAGCCTATCTCAGGGATTCGGGACAGTGCAGTACTTC,CASSLSQGFGTVQYF
.,TRBJ2-5,TRBV5-4,.,TGTGCCAGCAGCACACAGGGTTCCCAAGAGACCCAGTACTTC,CASSTQGSQETQYF
.,TRBJ1-1,TRBV4-1,.,TGCGCCAGCAGCCAAATATCAGGTGAAGCTTTCTTT,CASSQISGEAFF
once,TRBJ2-7,TRBV5-6,.,TGTGCCAGCAGCTACCAGGTCAACGAGCAGTACTTC,CASSYQVNEQYF
.,TRBJ2-1,TRBV6-1,TRBD2,TGTGCCAGCAGTGAAATGTCTAGCGGGATTCTCGATGAGCAGTTCTTC,CASSEMSSGILDEQFF
once,TRBJ1-5,TRBV11-2,.,TGTGCCAGCAGCTCGGGGGGCAGGCAGCCCCAGCATTTT,CASSSGGRQPQHF
.,TRBJ1-1,TRBV19,.,TGTGCCAGTAAGAGGGGGGAGTCTGCGTACACTGAAGCTTTCTTT,CASKRGESAYTEAFF
.,TRBJ1-2,TRBV19,TRBD1,TGTGCCAGTAGTATAGACAGGGGGCGCCTCTATGGCTACACCTTC,CASSIDRGRLYGYTF
.,TRBJ1-4,TRBV15,.,TGTGCCACCAGCAGAGATAGGTTTAACGAAAAACTGTTTTTT,CATSRDRFNEKLFF
few,TRBJ1-5,TRBV18,.,TGTGCCAGCTCACTTCTACAGAGGACAGATAGCAATCAGCCCCAGCATTTT,CASSLLQRTDSNQPQHF
.,TRBJ1-1,TRBV30,TRBD1,TGTGCCTGGACCAGGGGACAGCCGAACACTGAAGCTTTCTTT,CAWTRGQPNTEAFF
once,TRBJ1-4,TRBV2,.,TGTGCCAGCAACGTCGGGAGAGGGTTGGGTAATGAAAAACTGTTTTTT,CASNVGRGLGNEKLFF
.,TRBJ1-5,TRBV5-1,TRBD1,TGCGCCAGCAGCTTGGGAACAGGGGGCGTGGGTCAGCCCCAGCATTTT,CASSLGTGGVGQPQHF
.,TRBJ2-1,TRBV12-3/TRBV12-4,.,TGTGCCAGCAGTTACCAGGGCAATGAGCAGTTCTTC,CASSYQGNEQFF
.,TRBJ2-1,TRBV6-1,TRBD2,TGTGCCAGCAGTGAATGGCGGGGGGGAAACAATGAGCAGTTCTTC,CASSEWRGGNNEQFF
.,TRBJ2-7,TRBV5-1,.,TGCGCCAGCAGCTTGGCATTCCAGCGCTACGAGCAGTACTTC,CASSLAFQRYEQYF
.,TRBJ1-2,TRBV28,.,TGTGCCAGCAGTTTAGTCGGTCAGCCCTATGGCTACACCTTC,CASSLVGQPYGYTF
.,TRBJ2-7,TRBV11-2,TRBD1,TGTGCCAGCAGCTTTTCAGGGGGCTCCTACGAGCAGTACTTC,CASSFSGGSYEQYF
.,TRBJ2-5,TRBV10-1,.,TGCGCCAGCAGGGCGGACCAGGGAGAGACCCAGTACTTC,CASRADQGETQYF
.,TRBJ2-7,TRBV19,.,TGTGCCAGTACCCTATCTGGGAGCTCCTACGAGCAGTACTTC,CASTLSGSSYEQYF
.,TRBJ2-2,TRBV11-2,TRBD2,TGTGCCAGCAGACTAGCGGGGTCAGACGGGGAGCTGTTTTTT,CASRLAGSDGELFF
.,TRBJ1-1,TRBV11-3,.,TGTGCCAGCAGCCTAAACGGACACGCGAACACTGAAGCTTTCTTT,CASSLNGHANTEAFF
.,TRBJ2-5,TRBV11-2,TRBD2,TGTGCCAGCACCAAGCGGGGTCTAGCTCAAGAGACCCAGTACTTC,CASTKRGLAQETQYF
.,TRBJ2-7,TRBV12-3/TRBV12-4,TRBD2,TGTGCCAGCAGTCCGAGCGGGAGAGGCGAGCAGTACTTC,CASSPSGRGEQYF
.,TRBJ1-1,TRBV19,.,TGTGCCAGTAGTGCTTTCCACCTGAGGGACACTGAAGCTTTCTTT,CASSAFHLRDTEAFF
few,TRBJ1-3,TRBV6-6,.,TGTGCCAGCAGGCGACAGGCCTCTGGAAACACCATATATTTT,CASRRQASGNTIYF
.,TRBJ1-3,TRBV28,.,TGTGCCAGCAGTTTAGACCTCTCTGGAAACACCATATATTTT,CASSLDLSGNTIYF
.,TRBJ1-5,TRBV19,.,TGTGCCAGTAGTTCAGTAGGCAATCAGCCCCAGCATTTT,CASSSVGNQPQHF